This T cell receptor (beta chain) emerged from a study of cytomegalovirus exposure and HLA in healthy donors. A multiplex PCR was run with 60 Vbeta primers and 13 Jbeta primers. The protocol was immunoSEQ multiplex PCR, while the TCRdb copy is restricted to in-frame clones and leaves out a portion. The sample has 150,000 to 200,000 clones, around 87% seen once. Remarks on this clone: Its specificity is unknown.

CDR1 is LNHDA and CDR2 is SQIVND in the germline V gene (reference sequence). Trimming cost V 5 bases and J 8 bases; bases outside gene matches: 9. CDR3 length: 15 amino acids. Study findings and constraints: Generally TCR sequences proved uncommon, though certain public TCRs appeared in numerous donors.

The clonotype comes from a woman between 18 and 29 years old in good health and CMV-seronegative. The genes are TRBV19 and TRBJ2-1; 10 bases are shared with TRBD1. The sequenced sample consisted of PBMCs. CDR3 DNA: TGTGCCAGTAGTCCCGGACAGGGGGACCTTCATGAGCAGTTCTTC. It yields the protein CASSPGQGDLHEQFF.